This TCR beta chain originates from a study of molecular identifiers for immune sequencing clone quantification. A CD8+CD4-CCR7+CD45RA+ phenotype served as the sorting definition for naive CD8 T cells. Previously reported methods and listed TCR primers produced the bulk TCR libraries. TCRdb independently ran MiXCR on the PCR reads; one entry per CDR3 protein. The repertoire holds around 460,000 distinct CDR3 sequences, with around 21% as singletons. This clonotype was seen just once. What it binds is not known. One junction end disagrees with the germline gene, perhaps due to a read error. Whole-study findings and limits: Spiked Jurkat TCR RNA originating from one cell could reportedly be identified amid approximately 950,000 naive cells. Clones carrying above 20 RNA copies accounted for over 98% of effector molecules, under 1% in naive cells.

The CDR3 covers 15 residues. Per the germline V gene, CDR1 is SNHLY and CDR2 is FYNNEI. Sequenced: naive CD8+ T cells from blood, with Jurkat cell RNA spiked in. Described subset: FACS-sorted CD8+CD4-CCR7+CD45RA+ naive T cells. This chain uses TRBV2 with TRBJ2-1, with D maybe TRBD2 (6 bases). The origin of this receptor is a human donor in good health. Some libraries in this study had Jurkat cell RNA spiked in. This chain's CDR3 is CASSDGGSSYNGQFF. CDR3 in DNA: TGTGCCAGCAGTGACGGAGGGAGCTCCTACAATGGGCAGTTCTTC. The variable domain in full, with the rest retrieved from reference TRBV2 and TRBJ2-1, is EPEVTQTPSHQVTQMGQEVILRCVPISNHLYFYWYRQILGQKVEFLVSFYNNEISEKSEIFDDQFSVERPDGSNFTLKIRSTKLEDSAMYFCASSDGGSSYNGQFFGPGTRLTVL.